A single sample is the source of the 8 T cell receptor beta chains below, sequenced in a study of T cell repertoires in cytomegalovirus infection. These receptors are not linked to any known antigen. One entry per CDR3 protein, called by TCRdb with MiXCR from the reads. The profile shows around 25,000 distinct CDR3 sequences, 19% of them singletons. This specimen was CD8+ T cells from cultured PBMCs, taken from culture after CMV antigen stimulation. The receptors originated from a human donor in good health (CMV status not recorded). Some clones in this sample may be carry-over from other donors' samples.

Only a few counts were recorded for this clonotype. J is TRBJ1-4 and V is TRBV7-2; TRBD1 might be the D (5 bases). CDR3 size: 15 residues. From germline, CDR1 is SGHTA and CDR2 FQGNSA. Trimming pared 2 bases from V and 11 bases from J, leaving 18 bases between. CDR3 nucleotides: TGTGCCAGCAGCTTATTGAGCGGGACCCAAGGGAAACTGTTTTTT. It translates to CASSLLSGTQGKLFF.

This clonotype was found a few times. The CDR3 nucleotides are TGTGCCAGCAGTTTAAGGGGGATGGGTGAGCAGTTCTTC. Protein product: CASSLRGMGEQFF. The chain carries TRBV27 and TRBJ2-1; perhaps TRBD1 as D (6 bases). This CDR3 has 13 residues. CDR1 MNHEY and CDR2 SMNVEV come from the germline V gene (reference sequence). The V and J ends lost 2 bases and 9 bases respectively, with 11 bases between them.

V gene TRBV15 combines with J gene TRBJ2-7, with no clear D. V lost 3 bases and J lost 0, with 9 bases in between. Germline values: CDR1 LNHNV, CDR2 YYDKDF (reference sequence). The CDR3 spans 14 residues. CDR3 nucleotides: TGTGCCACCAGCAGGAGTATATTCTCCTACGAGCAGTACTTC. Its translation is CATSRSIFSYEQYF.

This clonotype appeared a few times. The chain couples TRBV7-2 to TRBJ1-1; D gene ambiguous. Trimming removed 2 bases at V and 8 bases at J, with 9 bases between. Germline values: CDR1 SGHTA, CDR2 FQGNSA. The CDR3 has 12 amino acids. CDR3 DNA sequence: TGTGCCAGCAGCTTAATCCGCACCGAAGCTTTCTTT. Translated, it gives CASSLIRTEAFF.

The rearrangement links TRBV10-2 to TRBJ1-2; 9 bases align to TRBD1. Looked up from germline, CDR1 is WSHSY and CDR2 is SAAADI. After removal of 2 bases from V and 3 bases from J, the junction contained 1 base not matched to a gene. This CDR3 contains 14 residues. The CDR3 nucleotides are TGCGCCAGCAGTGAGGACAGGGGGTACTATGGCTACACCTTC. Amino acids: CASSEDRGYYGYTF.

This clonotype occurred a few times. The chain carries TRBV7-9 and TRBJ2-2; no clear D. This CDR3 region has 14 residues. Per germline, CDR1 SEHNR and CDR2 FQNEAQ (reference sequence). Trimming stripped 5 bases from V and 5 bases from J, with 12 bases between. For the CDR3, the DNA is TGTGCCAGCAGCCAAAGTCAGAGAACCGGGGAGCTGTTTTTT. Amino acid sequence: CASSQSQRTGELFF.

There are a few counts of this clonotype. The chain is built from TRBV10-1 and TRBJ2-1, with 8 bases that match TRBD2. The CDR3 length is 14 residues. The J segment lost 6 bases and the V segment lost 3 bases, leaving 4 bases of the junction unmatched. CDR1 is WNHNN, CDR2 SYGVQD, per germline (reference sequence). The CDR3 spells CASSEGLAGNEQFF. In DNA form, the CDR3 reads TGCGCCAGCAGTGAAGGGCTAGCGGGCAATGAGCAGTTCTTC.

This clonotype has only a few counts. The CDR3 DNA is TGTGCCAGCAGTAACGGGACACCCTCCTACGAGCAGTACTTC. This gives the protein CASSNGTPSYEQYF. V and J are TRBV12-3 or TRBV12-4 and TRBJ2-7; D perhaps matches TRBD1 (6 bases). The CDR3 totals 14 residues. V lost 5 bases, J lost 0 bases, and 11 bases lay in between.